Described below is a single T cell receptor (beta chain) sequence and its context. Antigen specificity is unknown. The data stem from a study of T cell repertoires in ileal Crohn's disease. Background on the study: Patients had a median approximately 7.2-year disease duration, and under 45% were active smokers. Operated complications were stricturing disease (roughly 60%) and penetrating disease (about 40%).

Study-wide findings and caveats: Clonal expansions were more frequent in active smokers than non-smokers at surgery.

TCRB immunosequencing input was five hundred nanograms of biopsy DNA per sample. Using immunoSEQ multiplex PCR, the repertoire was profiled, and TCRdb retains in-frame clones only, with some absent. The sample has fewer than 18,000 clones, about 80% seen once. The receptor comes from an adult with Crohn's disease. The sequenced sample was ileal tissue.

CDR3 in DNA: TGTGCCATCAGTGACGGGCTAGCGGGAGGTTACAATGAGCAGTTCTTC. It specifies CAISDGLAGGYNEQFF. The chain links TRBV10-3 to TRBJ2-1; TRBD2 matches at 11 bases. Losses at the gene ends were 3 bases for V and 4 bases for J; bases not matched to a gene: 5. There are 16 residues in the CDR3. Germline V CDR1 and CDR2: ENHRY, SYGVKD.